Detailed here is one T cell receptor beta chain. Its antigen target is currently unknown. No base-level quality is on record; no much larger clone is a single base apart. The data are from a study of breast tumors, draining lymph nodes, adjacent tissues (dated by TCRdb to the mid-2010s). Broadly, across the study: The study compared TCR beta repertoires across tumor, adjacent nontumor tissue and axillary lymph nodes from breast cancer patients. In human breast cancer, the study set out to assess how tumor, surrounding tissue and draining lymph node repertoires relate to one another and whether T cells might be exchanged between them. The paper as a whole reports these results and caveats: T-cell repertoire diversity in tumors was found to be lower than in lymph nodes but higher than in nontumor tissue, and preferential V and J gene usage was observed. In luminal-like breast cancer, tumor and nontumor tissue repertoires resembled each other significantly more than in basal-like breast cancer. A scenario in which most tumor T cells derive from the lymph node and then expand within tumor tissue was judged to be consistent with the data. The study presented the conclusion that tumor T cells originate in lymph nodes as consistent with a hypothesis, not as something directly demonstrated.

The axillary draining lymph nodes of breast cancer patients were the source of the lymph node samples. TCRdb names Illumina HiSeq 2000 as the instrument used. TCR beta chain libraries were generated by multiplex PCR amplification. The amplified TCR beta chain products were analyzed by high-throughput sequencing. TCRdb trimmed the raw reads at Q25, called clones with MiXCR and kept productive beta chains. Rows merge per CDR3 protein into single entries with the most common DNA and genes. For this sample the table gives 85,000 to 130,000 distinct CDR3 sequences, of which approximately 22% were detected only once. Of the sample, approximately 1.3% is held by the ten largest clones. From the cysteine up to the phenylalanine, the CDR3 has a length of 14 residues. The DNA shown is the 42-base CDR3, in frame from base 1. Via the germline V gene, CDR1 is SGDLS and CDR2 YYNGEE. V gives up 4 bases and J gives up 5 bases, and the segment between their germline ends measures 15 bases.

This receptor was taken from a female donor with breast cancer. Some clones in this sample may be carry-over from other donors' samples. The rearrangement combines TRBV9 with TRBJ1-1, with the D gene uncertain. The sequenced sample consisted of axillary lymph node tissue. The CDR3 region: CASSPRLLVTEAFF. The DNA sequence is TGTGCCAGCAGCCCCCGGCTATTGGTAACTGAAGCTTTCTTT.